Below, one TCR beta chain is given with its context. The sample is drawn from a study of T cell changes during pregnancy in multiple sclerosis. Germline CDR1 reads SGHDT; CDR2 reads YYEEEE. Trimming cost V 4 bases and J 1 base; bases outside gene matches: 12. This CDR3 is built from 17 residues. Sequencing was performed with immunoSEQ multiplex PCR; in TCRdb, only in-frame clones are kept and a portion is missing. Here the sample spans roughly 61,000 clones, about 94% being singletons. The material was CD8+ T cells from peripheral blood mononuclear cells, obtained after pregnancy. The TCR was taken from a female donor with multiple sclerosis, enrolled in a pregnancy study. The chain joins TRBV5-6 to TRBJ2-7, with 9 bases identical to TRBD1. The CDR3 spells CASSLPPGDRDSYEQYF. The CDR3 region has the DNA TGTGCCAGCAGCCTACCCCCCGGGGACAGGGATTCCTACGAGCAGTACTTC.